This T cell receptor (beta chain) comes out of a study of cytomegalovirus exposure and HLA in healthy donors. Study-wide results and caveats: Cytomegalovirus status was reportedly diagnosed by the classifier with high sensitivity and specificity. Overall, about 160 TCR beta chains were annotated as cytomegalovirus-associated.

A note on this clone: Its antigen is currently unknown.

CDR1 is LNHDA and CDR2 is SQIVND in the germline V gene (reference sequence). V was pared by 3 bases and J by 2 bases, with 14 bases between. The CDR3 loop spans 16 amino acids. Sequencing was performed with immunoSEQ multiplex PCR; in TCRdb, only in-frame clones are kept and a portion is missing. The sample carries 110,000 or so clones, roughly 86% recorded once. V and J are TRBV19 and TRBJ1-5; D is perhaps TRBD1 (5 bases). The sequence was collected from a woman aged 18-29 years in good health and CMV-seropositive. Sequencing was done on a sample of PBMCs. The CDR3 nucleotides read TGTGCCAGTAGTATTAGTAGGGGTGGGGGCAATCAGCCCCAGCATTTT. This gives the protein CASSISRGGGNQPQHF.